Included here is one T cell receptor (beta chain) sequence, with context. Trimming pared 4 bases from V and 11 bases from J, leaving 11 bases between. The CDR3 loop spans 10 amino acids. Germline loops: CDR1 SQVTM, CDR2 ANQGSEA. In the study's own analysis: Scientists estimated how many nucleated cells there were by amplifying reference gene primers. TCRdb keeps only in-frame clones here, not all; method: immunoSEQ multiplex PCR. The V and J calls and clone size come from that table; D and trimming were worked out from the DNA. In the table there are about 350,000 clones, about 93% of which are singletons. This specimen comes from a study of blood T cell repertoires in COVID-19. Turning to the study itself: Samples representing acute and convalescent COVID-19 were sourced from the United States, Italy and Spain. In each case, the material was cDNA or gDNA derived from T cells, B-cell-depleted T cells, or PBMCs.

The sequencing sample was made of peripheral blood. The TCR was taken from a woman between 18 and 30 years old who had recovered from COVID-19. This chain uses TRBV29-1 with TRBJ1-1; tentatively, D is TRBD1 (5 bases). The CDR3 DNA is TGCAGCGTTGGGACACCTGGGGCTTTCTTT. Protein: CSVGTPGAFF.